This passage covers 2 T cell receptor beta chains from one sample sequenced in a study of T cell repertoires in aging, cancer and after chemotherapy. Rearranged V-D-J TRB sequences were amplified with a mixed TRB-A/B primer pool. Via MiXCR, TCRdb re-called the multiplex PCR reads, giving one row per CDR3 protein. The sample has thousands of distinct CDR3 sequences, less than 25% seen once. Peripheral blood genomic DNA, not sorted cells or RNA, was the template. The sample comprised blood. Receptors originate from a human donor with a blood cancer. The donor label of this sample is uncertain.

The chain recombines TRBV6-1 with TRBJ1-1; TRBD1 matches at 9 bases. The J segment lost 0 bases and the V segment lost 8 bases, leaving 7 bases of the junction unmatched. The CDR3 length is 15 residues. CDR1 is MNHNS and CDR2 is SASEGT in the germline V gene. In DNA form, the CDR3 reads TGTGCCAGCTACTACAGGGGGCAGATGAACACTGAAGCTTTCTTT. This codes for CASYYRGQMNTEAFF.

This chain joins TRBV11-2 and TRBJ2-7, with TRBD1 identical over 10 bases. Germline CDR1 SGHAT, CDR2 FQNNGV. V lost 4 bases, J lost 5 bases, and 5 bases stayed unmatched. The CDR3 is 14 residues long. CDR3 in amino acids: CASSSGTGVHEQYF. CDR3 nucleotide sequence: TGTGCCAGCAGCTCCGGGACAGGGGTACACGAGCAGTACTTC.